The 19 T cell receptor beta chains below come from one sample, sequenced in a study of CD8+ T cells in alopecia areata. TCR sequencing used cDNA made by reverse transcription of extracted RNA. The repertoire was sequenced with immunoSEQ multiplex PCR; TCRdb's copy has only in-frame clones and lacks some. The table includes some 210,000 clones, approximately 61% detected once. Source: CD4+ T cells sorted from blood, taken at week 0. Source of these receptors: a human donor with alopecia areata.

This sequence joins TRBV27 and TRBJ2-7, with 12 bases fitting TRBD1. The CDR3 sequence is 17 residues long. Germline CDR1 reads MNHEY; CDR2 reads SMNVEV (reference sequence). After removal of 7 bases from V and 4 bases from J, the junction contained 14 bases not matched to a gene. CDR3 region: CASNGLRRGQGAYEQYF. CDR3 nucleotide sequence: TGTGCCAGCAATGGGCTTAGGAGGGGACAGGGGGCTTACGAGCAGTACTTC.

V is TRBV2 and J is TRBJ2-3, with D perhaps TRBD1 or TRBD2 (5 bases each). This CDR3 is built from 13 residues. V was trimmed by 7 bases and J by 6 bases, leaving 14 bases between them. Looked up from germline, CDR1 is SNHLY and CDR2 is FYNNEI. The CDR3 DNA follows: TGTGCCAGCACTGGGACGGGTGGGGATACGCAGTATTTT. Residues: CASTGTGGDTQYF.

The chain couples TRBV11-2 to TRBJ2-5; D possibly uses TRBD1 or TRBD2 (5 bases each). The CDR3 contains 14 residues. V was trimmed by 5 bases and J by 2 bases, leaving 12 bases between them. The germline V gene has CDR1 SGHAT and CDR2 FQNNGV. The CDR3 nucleotides are TGTGCCAGCAGCGCCCGGGACGGGCAAGAGACCCAGTACTTC. It codes for CASSARDGQETQYF.

The chain is built from TRBV6-5 and TRBJ1-2; TRBD1 might be the D (5 bases). Germline CDR1 and CDR2: MNHEY and SVGAGI. This CDR3 comprises 15 residues. Trimming removed 0 bases at V and 1 base at J, with 9 bases between. In nucleotides, the CDR3 is TGTGCCAGCAGTTACTCCATACAGGTTAACTATGGCTACACCTTC. Translating it yields CASSYSIQVNYGYTF.

V and J are TRBV5-1 and TRBJ1-1; TRBD1 might be the D (6 bases). Trimming took 6 bases from V and 4 from J, leaving 22 bases between them. Germline lookup yields CDR1 SGHRS and CDR2 YFSETQ. This CDR3 spans 16 amino acids. CDR3 in amino acids: CASKTHPGAGFTEAFF. DNA for the CDR3: TGCGCCAGCAAGACGCACCCGGGGGCAGGCTTCACTGAAGCTTTCTTT.

This clone was detected a few times. The chain recombines TRBV6-6 with TRBJ1-2; D is uncertain. This CDR3 spans 15 amino acids. V was clipped by 6 bases and J by 2 bases, with 16 bases between them. Germline V gene data show CDR1 as MNHNY and CDR2 as SVGAGI (reference sequence). CDR3 sequence reads: CASSSPSRVNYGYTF. The DNA for the CDR3 is TGTGCCAGCAGCTCACCCTCAAGGGTGAACTATGGCTACACCTTC.

The chain joins TRBV10-3 to TRBJ2-7; D not resolved. Trimming cost V 5 bases and J 2 bases, with 7 bases left between them. Per the germline V gene, CDR1 is ENHRY and CDR2 is SYGVKD. This CDR3 is 12 amino acids long. In DNA form, the CDR3 reads TGTGCCATCAGTTCTTTAGCCTACGAGCAGTACTTC. Translation: CAISSLAYEQYF.

The chain combines TRBV2 with TRBJ2-2, with TRBD2 identical over 14 bases. V lost 6 bases to trimming and J lost 4 bases; unmatched junction nucleotides: 4. Germline V gives CDR1 SNHLY, CDR2 FYNNEI. There are 16 residues in the CDR3. The CDR3 loop reads CASSGTSGSITGELFF. Here the CDR3 DNA reads TGTGCCAGCAGCGGGACTAGCGGGAGTATCACCGGGGAGCTGTTTTTT.

The chain combines TRBV29-1 with TRBJ2-7; maybe TRBD2 (5 bases). The CDR3 is 13 amino acids. Per germline, CDR1 SQVTM and CDR2 ANQGSEA. V lost 5 bases and J 1 base, leaving 12 bases between the germline ends. DNA of the CDR3: TGCAGCGTTAGCGGACGGCTATCCTACGAGCAGTACTTC. Its protein is CSVSGRLSYEQYF.

In its sample, this clone was seen a few times. This chain connects TRBV5-1 to TRBJ2-1, with unresolved D. V lost 0 bases to trimming and J lost 9 bases, with 4 bases between them. Germline CDR1 SGHRS, CDR2 YFSETQ. The CDR3 length is 11 residues. The CDR3, as DNA: TGCGCCAGCAGCTTGGTTAGTGAGCAGTTCTTC. This translates into CASSLVSEQFF.

This clone was seen only a few times. The chain couples TRBV4-1 to TRBJ2-1; 9 bases align to TRBD2. Trimming removed 1 base from V and 10 bases from J; junction bases left unmatched: 8. CDR3 length equals 15 residues. Germline V gene sequence: CDR1 MGHRA, CDR2 YSYEKL. The CDR3 nucleotides are TGCGCCAGCAGCCAAGGCGGGAGGGCCTTTGACGAGCAGTTCTTC. Its protein product is CASSQGGRAFDEQFF.

This sequence joins TRBV27 and TRBJ2-1; TRBD2 matches at 13 bases. The CDR3 is made up of 20 amino acids. In germline, CDR1 is MNHEY, CDR2 SMNVEV (reference sequence). V was pared by 6 bases and J by 0 bases, with 14 bases of the junction left unmatched. CDR3 residues: CASRRLGLAGIISSYNEQFF. CDR3 DNA sequence: TGTGCCAGCAGACGATTGGGACTAGCGGGAATTATCAGCTCCTACAATGAGCAGTTCTTC.

The chain couples TRBV25-1 to TRBJ1-5; 8 bases map to TRBD1. Germline CDR1 MGHDK, CDR2 SYGVNS. The CDR3 totals 14 residues. V dropped 6 bases and J dropped 2; count of bases not matched to a gene: 3. The CDR3 DNA reads TGTGCCAGCAGCAAACAGGGGGGCAATCAGCCCCAGCATTTT. This gives the protein CASSKQGGNQPQHF.

This chain joins TRBV5-5 and TRBJ2-5; D is undetermined. Germline CDR1 SGHKS, CDR2 YYEKEE (reference sequence). CDR3 length: 13 amino acids. Trimming cost V 2 bases and J 2 bases, with 7 bases left between them. Written as DNA, the CDR3 is TGTGCCAGCAGCTTTTTACTGCAAGAGACCCAGTACTTC. Amino acid sequence: CASSFLLQETQYF.

The chain joins TRBV6-6 to TRBJ1-1; D ambiguous. V was pared by 7 bases and J by 7 bases, with 13 bases between. CDR1 and CDR2 from the germline V gene are MNHNY and SVGAGI (reference sequence). This CDR3 contains 12 residues. In DNA, the CDR3 is TGTGCCAGCACCCTCGGCTCCGATGAAGCTTTCTTT. The encoded protein is CASTLGSDEAFF.

The chain combines TRBV2 with TRBJ1-5, with a possible D match to TRBD1 (5 bases). V was clipped by 6 bases and J by 3 bases, with 15 bases between them. Germline lookup yields CDR1 SNHLY and CDR2 FYNNEI. The CDR3 has 15 amino acids. The CDR3 DNA follows: TGTGCCAGCAGAAGCAGGGAGGGGACCAATCAGCCCCAGCATTTT. Protein sequence: CASRSREGTNQPQHF.

This clone was seen a few times. The chain joins TRBV7-8 to TRBJ1-1; a weak D match, TRBD1 (5 bases). The CDR3 is made up of 15 amino acids. V dropped 1 base and J dropped 4 bases, with 13 bases sitting between them. CDR1 and CDR2 from the germline V gene are SGHVS and FQNEAQ. This chain's CDR3 is CASSLVPGMATEAFF. DNA of the CDR3: TGTGCCAGCAGCTTAGTCCCAGGGATGGCCACTGAAGCTTTCTTT.

V gene TRBV30 combines with J gene TRBJ2-5, with D hard to call. The germline V gene encodes CDR1 GTSNPN and CDR2 SVGIG (reference sequence). With 5 bases removed from V and 5 bases from J, the gap between germline ends came to 12 bases. The CDR3 runs 12 residues. The CDR3 DNA is TGTGCCTGGGCCCCAAGTGCGGAGACCCAGTACTTC. Translating it yields CAWAPSAETQYF.

The chain links TRBV15 to TRBJ2-5; D is perhaps TRBD1 (6 bases). Per germline, CDR1 LNHNV and CDR2 YYDKDF (reference sequence). V was trimmed by 5 bases and J by 0 bases, leaving 10 bases between them. The CDR3 contains 14 residues. CDR3 residues: CATSVDRYQETQYF. The CDR3 nucleotides read TGTGCCACCAGCGTCGACAGGTACCAAGAGACCCAGTACTTC.